This TCR beta chain is from a study of beta chain features in type 1 diabetes. Sequencing targeted expressed TCRB transcripts, as all isolated RNA had been reverse transcribed. The method was immunoSEQ multiplex PCR; TCRdb's version includes in-frame clones alone and lacks a portion of them. The sample holds about 250,000 clones, roughly 14% seen once. One heparinised draw, averaging around 0.12 L, was taken per donor. This clone was found a few times. Its antigen is not known. Overall study results and limits: For Type 1 diabetes patients, all four CD4+ subsets carried TCRB CDR3s that were moderately but significantly shorter. Sequencing of cDNA might inflate the share of cells that strongly express TCR.

V lost 1 base, J lost 5 bases, and 10 bases lay in between. Germline assignment: CDR1 SGHTA and CDR2 FQGNSA. The CDR3 runs 14 residues. The source of this sequence is a woman aged 40 to 49 in good health. The sample was naive CD4+ T cells from blood. This chain links TRBV7-2 with TRBJ2-3; D might be TRBD2 (5 bases). The CDR3 reads CASSLGGRGDTQYF. DNA for the CDR3: TGTGCCAGCAGCTTAGGTGGCCGGGGAGATACGCAGTATTTT.